This T cell receptor (beta chain) was recorded in a study of blood T cell repertoires in COVID-19. Study-level information: COVID-19 samples collected from the United States, Italy and Spain covered acute and convalescent phases. T cells, B-cell-depleted T cells, or PBMCs provided the cDNA or gDNA that served as material.

Germline loops: CDR1 MNHNY, CDR2 SVGAGI (reference sequence). Trimming pared 2 bases from V and 5 bases from J, leaving 13 bases between. CDR3 length: 15 residues. In the authors' methods: How many nucleated cells were present was estimated from reference gene primer amplification. Data came from immunoSEQ multiplex PCR; TCRdb stores just in-frame clones and leaves some out. V and J calls and clone size are given by that table; D and trimming were obtained from the DNA. This sample has 80,000 to 100,000 clones, with 70% to 90% found just once. The source is a man aged 50-59 years with COVID-19, enrolled during active disease. The chain couples TRBV6-6 to TRBJ2-4, with a tentative D call TRBD1 (5 bases). Material for sequencing was peripheral blood. The CDR3 DNA is TGTGCCAGCAGTTACCCCTCCATGACAGAAAACATTCAGTACTTC. Translation: CASSYPSMTENIQYF.